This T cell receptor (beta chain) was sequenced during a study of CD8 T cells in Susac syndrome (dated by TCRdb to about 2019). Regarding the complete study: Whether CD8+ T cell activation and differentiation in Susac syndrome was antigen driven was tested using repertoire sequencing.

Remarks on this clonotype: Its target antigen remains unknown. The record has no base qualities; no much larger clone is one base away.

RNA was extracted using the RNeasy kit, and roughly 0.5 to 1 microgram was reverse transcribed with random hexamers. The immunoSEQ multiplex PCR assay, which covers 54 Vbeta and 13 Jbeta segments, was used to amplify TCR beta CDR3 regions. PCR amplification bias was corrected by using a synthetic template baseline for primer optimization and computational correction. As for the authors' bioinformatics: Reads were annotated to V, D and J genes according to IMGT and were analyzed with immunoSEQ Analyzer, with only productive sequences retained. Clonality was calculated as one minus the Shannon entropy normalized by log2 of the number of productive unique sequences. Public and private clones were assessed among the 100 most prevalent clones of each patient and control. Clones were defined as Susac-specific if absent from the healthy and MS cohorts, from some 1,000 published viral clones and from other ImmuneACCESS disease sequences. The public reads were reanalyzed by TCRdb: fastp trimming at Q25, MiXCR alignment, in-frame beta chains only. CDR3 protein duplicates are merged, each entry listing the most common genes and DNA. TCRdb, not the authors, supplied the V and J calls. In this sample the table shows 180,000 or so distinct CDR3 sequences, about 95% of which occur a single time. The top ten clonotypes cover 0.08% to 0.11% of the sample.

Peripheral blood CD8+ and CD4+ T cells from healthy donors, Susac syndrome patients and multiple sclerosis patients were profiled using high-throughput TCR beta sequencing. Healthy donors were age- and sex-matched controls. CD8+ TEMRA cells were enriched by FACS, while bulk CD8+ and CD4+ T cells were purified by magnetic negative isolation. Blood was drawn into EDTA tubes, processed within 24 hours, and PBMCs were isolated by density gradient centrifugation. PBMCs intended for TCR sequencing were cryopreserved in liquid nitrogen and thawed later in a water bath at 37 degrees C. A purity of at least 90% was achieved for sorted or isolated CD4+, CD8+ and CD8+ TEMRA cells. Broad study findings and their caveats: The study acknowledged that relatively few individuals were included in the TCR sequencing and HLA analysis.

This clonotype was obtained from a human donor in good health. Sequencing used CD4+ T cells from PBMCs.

For the CDR3, the sequence is CASSFHRANTEAFF. The sequence in DNA is TGTGCCAGCAGTTTCCACAGGGCGAACACTGAAGCTTTCTTT. The V and J segments used are TRBV27 and TRBJ1-1, and perhaps TRBD1 as D gene, on 6 matching bases. Cut back by 3 bases and 1 base, the V and J ends lie 9 bases apart. According to the germline V gene (reference sequence), CDR1 reads MNHEY and CDR2 reads SMNVEV. Inclusive of the bounding cysteine and phenylalanine, the CDR3 is 14 residues long. The retained sequence is limited to the CDR3, 42 bases, with the frame set at the first base.